This paragraph covers one TCR beta chain sequence. Profiled with immunoSEQ multiplex PCR; TCRdb holds only in-frame clones, not every one. The repertoire holds some 170,000 clones, with roughly 90% as singletons. These data come from a study of cytomegalovirus exposure and HLA in healthy donors. The CDR3 extends over 16 amino acids. CDR1 MGHRA and CDR2 YSYEKL come from the germline V gene. Germline trimming cut 5 bases from V and 2 bases from J; bases unmatched to any gene: 7. The rearrangement links TRBV4-1 to TRBJ2-3; TRBD2 agrees at 10 bases. The clonotype comes from a man between 18 and 35 years old in good health and CMV-seropositive. The sample was PBMCs. The CDR3 coding sequence is TGCGCCAGCAGCTCTCGGCTAGCGGGAGTCACAGATACGCAGTATTTT. As protein: CASSSRLAGVTDTQYF.